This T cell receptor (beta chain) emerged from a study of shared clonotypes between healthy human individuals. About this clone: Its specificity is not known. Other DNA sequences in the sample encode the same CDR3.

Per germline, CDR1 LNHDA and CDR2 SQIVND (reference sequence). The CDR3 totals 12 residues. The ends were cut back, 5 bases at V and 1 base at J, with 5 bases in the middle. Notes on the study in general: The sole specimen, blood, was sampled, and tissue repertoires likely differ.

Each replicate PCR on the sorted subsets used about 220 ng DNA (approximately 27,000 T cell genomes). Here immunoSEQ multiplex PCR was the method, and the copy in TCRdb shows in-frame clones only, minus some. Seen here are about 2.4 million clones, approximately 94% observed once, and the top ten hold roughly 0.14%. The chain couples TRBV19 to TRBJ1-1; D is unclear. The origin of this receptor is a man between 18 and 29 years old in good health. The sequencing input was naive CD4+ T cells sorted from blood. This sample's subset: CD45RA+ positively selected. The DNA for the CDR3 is TGTGCCAGTAGTGAATGGAACACTGAAGCTTTCTTT. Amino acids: CASSEWNTEAFF. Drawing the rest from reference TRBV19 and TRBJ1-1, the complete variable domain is DGGITQSPKYLFRKEGQNVTLSCEQNLNHDAMYWYRQDPGQGLRLIYYSQIVNDFQKGDIAEGYSVSREKKESFPLTVTSAQKNPTAFYLCASSEWNTEAFFGQGTRLTVV.